This T cell receptor beta chain was retrieved from a study of PD-L1 blockade in urothelial cancer. Study-level information: Blood analysis was done at 3 weeks (second dose) and 6 weeks after treatment began.

Only in-frame clones appear in the TCRdb table, and some are missing; sequencing was by immunoSEQ multiplex PCR. Of 75,000 to 95,000 clones in the sample, 90% were seen once. Patients each gave 1 to 8 samples, pretreatment and on-treatment. Germline-derived CDR1 and CDR2 are LGHNA and YSLEER. The J segment lost 10 bases and the V segment lost 0 bases, leaving 12 bases of the junction unmatched. CDR3 size: 17 residues. Notes on the study in general: Blood TCR clonality below the median before treatment was a predictor of better survival.

About this clone: The antigen is unknown.

This specimen was PBMCs, taken around atezolizumab (anti-PD-L1) treatment. This TCR derives from a man between 60 and 75 years old with urothelial cancer. V gene TRBV4-3 combines with J gene TRBJ2-1, with 10 nucleotides matching TRBD2. The CDR3 is CASSQEVATSGFGEQFF. The CDR3 DNA reads as TGCGCCAGCAGCCAAGAAGTAGCGACTAGCGGGTTTGGGGAGCAGTTCTTC.